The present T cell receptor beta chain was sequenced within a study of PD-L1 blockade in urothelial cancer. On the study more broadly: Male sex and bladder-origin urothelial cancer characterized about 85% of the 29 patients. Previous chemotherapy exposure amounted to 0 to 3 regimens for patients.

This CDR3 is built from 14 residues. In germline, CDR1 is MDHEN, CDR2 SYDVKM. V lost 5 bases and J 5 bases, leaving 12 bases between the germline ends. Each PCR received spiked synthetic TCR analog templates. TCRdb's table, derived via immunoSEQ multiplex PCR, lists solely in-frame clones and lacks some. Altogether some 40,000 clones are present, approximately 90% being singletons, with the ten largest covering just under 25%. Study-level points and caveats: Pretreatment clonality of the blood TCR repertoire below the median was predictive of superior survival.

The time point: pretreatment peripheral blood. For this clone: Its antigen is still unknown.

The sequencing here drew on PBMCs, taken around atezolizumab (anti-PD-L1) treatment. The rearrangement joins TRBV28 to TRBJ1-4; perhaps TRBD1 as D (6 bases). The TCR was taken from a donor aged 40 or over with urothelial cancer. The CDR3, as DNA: TGTGCCAGCAGTCCCGGACAGAGCAATGAAAAACTGTTTTTT. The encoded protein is CASSPGQSNEKLFF.